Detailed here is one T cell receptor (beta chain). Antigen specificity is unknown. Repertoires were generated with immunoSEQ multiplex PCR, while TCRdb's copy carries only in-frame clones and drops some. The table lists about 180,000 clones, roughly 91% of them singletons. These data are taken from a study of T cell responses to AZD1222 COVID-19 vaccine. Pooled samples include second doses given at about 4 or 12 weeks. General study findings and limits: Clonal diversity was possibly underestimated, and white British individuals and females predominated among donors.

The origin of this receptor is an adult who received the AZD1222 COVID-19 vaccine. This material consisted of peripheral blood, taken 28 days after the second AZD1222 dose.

CDR3 in DNA: TGTGCCAGTAGTCCGCCACAGGGAGATCAGCCCCAGCATTTT. It codes for CASSPPQGDQPQHF. This chain connects TRBV19 to TRBJ1-5, with D tentatively TRBD1 (6 bases). V was trimmed by 5 bases and J by 5 bases, leaving 13 bases between them. The CDR3 contains 14 residues. Germline assignment: CDR1 LNHDA and CDR2 SQIVND (reference sequence). The entire variable domain, with the rest obtained from reference TRBV19 and TRBJ1-5, is as follows: DGGITQSPKYLFRKEGQNVTLSCEQNLNHDAMYWYRQDPGQGLRLIYYSQIVNDFQKGDIAEGYSVSREKKESFPLTVTSAQKNPTAFYLCASSPPQGDQPQHFGDGTRLSIL.